These T cell receptor beta chains were read from a single sample in a study of blood T cell repertoires in COVID-19. The data were produced by immunoSEQ multiplex PCR, yet TCRdb's version contains in-frame clones alone and is incomplete. The sample consists of some 61,000 clones, 80% to 90% of them appearing once. Sample: peripheral blood. Receptor source: a man in his sixties with acute or convalescent COVID-19. CDR3s include the opening cysteine and the closing phenylalanine or tryptophan. Each record gives: J gene, clone size, V gene, D gene, CDR3 DNA, CDR3 protein. D genes are given only for firm matches. Rows give clone size only sometimes, using once, few, many, or a class for an expanded clone.

TRBJ1-2,.,TRBV30,.,TGTGCCTGGAGTGTACCTTACAATGGCTACACCTTC,CAWSVPYNGYTF
TRBJ2-1,.,TRBV11-3,.,TGTGCCAGCAGCCGTGAATCGACGGGGTTTAGTGGTGAGCAGTTCTTC,CASSRESTGFSGEQFF
TRBJ1-2,.,TRBV29-1,.,TGCAGCGTAGCATCGACAGACTATGGCTACACCTTC,CSVASTDYGYTF
TRBJ1-2,once,TRBV9,.,TGTGCCAGCAGCGTAGCCGGACAAAACTATGGCTACACCTTC,CASSVAGQNYGYTF
TRBJ2-3,.,TRBV11-3,.,TGTGCCAGCAGCTTAGATCTAACAGATACGCAGTATTTT,CASSLDLTDTQYF
TRBJ2-3,.,TRBV10-3,TRBD2,TGTGCCATCGCATGGACTGAGGCTAGCGGGGGCCGGGGCACAGATACGCAGTATTTT,CAIAWTEASGGRGTDTQYF
TRBJ1-2,.,TRBV19,.,TGTGCCAGTAGAAAGGAGGTCGGCTATGGCTACACCTTC,CASRKEVGYGYTF
TRBJ1-2,.,TRBV2,TRBD1,TGTGCCAGCAGTGACGACAGGGGCGGCAACTATGGCTACACCTTC,CASSDDRGGNYGYTF
TRBJ1-4,.,TRBV5-6,TRBD1,TGTGCCAGCAGCTTGGCGGGACAGGGGTCTGAAAAACTGTTTTTT,CASSLAGQGSEKLFF
TRBJ2-7,once,TRBV6-2/TRBV6-3,TRBD1,TGTGCCAGCAGTGGCCCGGGACAGGGCATCCACGAGCAGTACTTC,CASSGPGQGIHEQYF
TRBJ2-7,.,TRBV7-2,.,TGTGCCGGGGCTTTCGGCCCGAGAACCGGGGAGCAGTACTTC,CAGAFGPRTGEQYF
TRBJ2-2,.,TRBV4-1,.,TGCGCCAGCAGCCCCCGGGTCTCGAACACCGGGGAGCTGTTTTTT,CASSPRVSNTGELFF
TRBJ1-6,.,TRBV5-5,.,TGTGCCAGCAGCTCAGGGGTTAGCACCTATAATTCACCCCTCCACTTT,CASSSGVSTYNSPLHF
TRBJ1-5,.,TRBV7-6,TRBD1,TGTGCCAGCAGCTTAGTATCGTGGGGGACAGGGAAAAATCAGCCCCAGCATTTT,CASSLVSWGTGKNQPQHF
TRBJ2-3,.,TRBV10-3,.,TGTGCCATCAGCCAGACGGGAGACAGCACAGATACGCAGTATTTT,CAISQTGDSTDTQYF
TRBJ2-1,few,TRBV27,TRBD2,TGTGCCAGCAGCCCGACTCGACTAGCGGAGCAGTTCTTC,CASSPTRLAEQFF
TRBJ2-1,.,TRBV24-1,TRBD2,TGTGCCACCAGTGACCGATTAGCGGGACGTCACAATGAGCAGTTCTTC,CATSDRLAGRHNEQFF
TRBJ1-1,few,TRBV12-3/TRBV12-4,.,TGTGCCAGCAGGGGGGGGAGTTATAGCGAAGCTTTCTTT,CASRGGSYSEAFF
TRBJ1-2,.,TRBV29-1,.,TGCAGCGTTATCTACTCCTCGGGGGTGAAAGGCTACACCTTC,CSVIYSSGVKGYTF
TRBJ1-5,.,TRBV7-9,.,TGTGCCAGCAGCGGGGCAGCGGGGGGCGCGGGTTTTGGCAATCAGCCCCAGCATTTT,CASSGAAGGAGFGNQPQHF
TRBJ1-4,.,TRBV27,TRBD1,TGTGCCAGCAGTGGGACCGGGACAGGAAAAAAACTGTTTTTT,CASSGTGTGKKLFF
TRBJ2-7,.,TRBV7-9,TRBD1,TGTGCCAGCAGCTTCCCGGGACAGGGGTACGAGCAGTACTTC,CASSFPGQGYEQYF
TRBJ2-1,.,TRBV9,.,TGTGCCAGCAGCGAGCGAGTAAGCTCCTACAATGAGCAGTTCTTC,CASSERVSSYNEQFF
TRBJ1-6,.,TRBV6-5,.,TGTGCCAGCAGTTACTCGATAGGGGGATCACCCCTCCACTTT,CASSYSIGGSPLHF
TRBJ2-5,.,TRBV5-1,.,TGCGCCAGCAGCCAGGGGTATGAAGAGACCCAGTACTTC,CASSQGYEETQYF
TRBJ1-3,.,TRBV5-1,TRBD1,TGCGCCAGCAGCTTGGGCGACAGGGCCCCCTCTGGAAACACCATATATTTT,CASSLGDRAPSGNTIYF
TRBJ1-4,once,TRBV11-2,.,TGTGCCAGCAGCTTCGTACAGGGAAAGGGAGAAAAACTGTTTTTT,CASSFVQGKGEKLFF
TRBJ2-2,few,TRBV7-3,.,TGTGCCAGCAGCTTACCAGAGTTCACAGGACGGGCCGGGGAGCTGTTTTTT,CASSLPEFTGRAGELFF
TRBJ1-3,.,TRBV29-1,.,TGCAGCGTTGTTACACAGGGAAACACCATATATTTT,CSVVTQGNTIYF
TRBJ1-1,once,TRBV2,TRBD1,TGTGCCAGCAGGACAGGGTTGAACACTGAAGCTTTCTTT,CASRTGLNTEAFF
TRBJ1-2,once,TRBV7-9,.,TGTGCCAGCAGTTCCGCACCCGGGGGTACCTATGGCTACACCTTC,CASSSAPGGTYGYTF
TRBJ2-2,.,TRBV2,TRBD1,TGTGCCAGCAAGGGACAGGGGACCGGGGAGCTGTTTTTT,CASKGQGTGELFF